The 28 T cell receptor beta chains below come from one sample, sequenced in a study of blood T cell repertoires in COVID-19. The data were produced by immunoSEQ multiplex PCR, yet TCRdb's version contains in-frame clones alone and is incomplete. The sample has 100,000 to 150,000 clones, around 85% seen once. Sequenced input: peripheral blood. The receptors come from a man younger than 40 with COVID-19, enrolled during active disease.

This chain uses TRBV20-1 with TRBJ1-2, with D possibly being TRBD1 (6 bases). The CDR3 consists of 11 residues. Germline CDR1 and CDR2: DFQATT and SNEGSKA (reference sequence). CDR3 DNA sequence: TGCAACTATAAACAGGGAAATGGCTACACCTTC. Its translation: CNYKQGNGYTF.

About this clone: The sample carries other DNA sequences with the same CDR3. This chain uses TRBV25-1 with TRBJ2-2; TRBD2 aligns across 9 bases. Per germline, CDR1 MGHDK and CDR2 SYGVNS. The CDR3 extends over 16 amino acids. Trimming cost V 1 base and J 7 bases; bases outside gene matches: 7. CDR3 loop: CASSELASGKVGELFF. The DNA of the CDR3 is TGTGCCAGCAGTGAATTGGCTAGCGGGAAAGTCGGGGAGCTGTTTTTT.

This sequence joins TRBV6-1 and TRBJ2-5, with 8 bases matching TRBD2. V lost 2 bases and J lost 4; bases outside the gene matches: 3. The CDR3 sequence is 14 residues long. Germline CDR1 is MNHNS and CDR2 is SASEGT. CDR3: CASSESLAGETQYF. DNA of the CDR3: TGTGCCAGCAGTGAAAGCCTAGCGGGAGAGACCCAGTACTTC.

CDR3 amino acids: CASSQKTGDSPLHF. The CDR3 region has the DNA TGCGCCAGCAGCCAAAAAACGGGGGATTCACCCCTCCACTTT. The chain recombines TRBV4-3 with TRBJ1-6, with D perhaps TRBD1 (5 bases). The germline V and J ends were trimmed by 2 bases and 8 bases, with 10 bases remaining between them. Per germline, CDR1 LGHNA and CDR2 YSLEER. There are 14 residues in the CDR3.

This clone has only a few counts. The chain links TRBV6-1 to TRBJ2-7; the D gene is possibly TRBD1 (7 bases). CDR3 length equals 15 residues. Germline-derived CDR1 and CDR2 are MNHNS and SASEGT. V was trimmed by 1 base and J by 3 bases, leaving 13 bases between them. CDR3 region: CASSEVEGAIYEQYF. The CDR3 DNA follows: TGTGCCAGCAGTGAAGTGGAGGGGGCCATCTACGAGCAGTACTTC.

This chain connects TRBV13 to TRBJ1-2, with unresolved D. The CDR3 spans 15 residues. Germline V lookup: CDR1 PRHDT, CDR2 FYEKMQ (reference sequence). V lost 5 bases and J 5 bases, leaving 18 bases between the germline ends. The CDR3 loop is CASSLEDTDRYGYTF. In DNA, the CDR3 is TGTGCCAGCAGCCTAGAAGACACCGACCGATATGGCTACACCTTC.

The chain is built from TRBV5-8 and TRBJ1-2; D gene uncertain. The CDR3 contains 14 residues. The ends were cut back, 2 bases at V and 2 bases at J, with 10 bases in the middle. The germline V gene has CDR1 SGHTS and CDR2 YDEGEE. CDR3 sequence reads: CASSLELVNYGYTF. In DNA, the CDR3 is TGTGCCAGCAGCTTAGAGCTCGTAAACTATGGCTACACCTTC.

The DNA for the CDR3 is TGCGCCAGCAGCCAAGATTTCCCCTCAGAGGGGACCCAGTACTTC. It yields the protein CASSQDFPSEGTQYF. The chain joins TRBV4-1 to TRBJ2-5; maybe TRBD2 (5 bases). The CDR3 runs 15 residues. CDR1 and CDR2 (germline): MGHRA, YSYEKL. Trimming took off 0 bases at V and 7 bases at J, with 15 bases between the two ends.

V and J are TRBV10-2 and TRBJ1-5; D is possibly TRBD1 (5 bases). Looked up from germline, CDR1 is WSHSY and CDR2 is SAAADI. There are 16 residues in the CDR3. V was cut by 0 bases and J by 2 bases, with 11 bases left in between. The CDR3 sequence is CASSESRGSGNQPQHF. The DNA of the CDR3 is TGCGCCAGCAGTGAGTCAAGGGGAAGCGGCAATCAGCCCCAGCATTTT.

J is TRBJ1-2 and V is TRBV19; 8 bases line up with TRBD1. The V gene's germline CDR1 is LNHDA and CDR2 SQIVND (reference sequence). There are 17 residues in the CDR3. V gave up 1 base and J gave up 2 bases; unmatched junction bases: 9. The CDR3 sequence: CASSIGETGVRNYGYTF. The DNA of the CDR3 is TGTGCCAGTAGTATAGGAGAGACAGGGGTCAGAAACTATGGCTACACCTTC. The full variable domain, rest sourced from reference TRBV19 and TRBJ1-2, is DGGITQSPKYLFRKEGQNVTLSCEQNLNHDAMYWYRQDPGQGLRLIYYSQIVNDFQKGDIAEGYSVSREKKESFPLTVTSAQKNPTAFYLCASSIGETGVRNYGYTFGSGTRLTVV.

This clone was detected a few times. V and J are TRBV27 and TRBJ1-1; D may be TRBD1 (6 bases). Trimming removed 2 bases from V and 8 bases from J, with 12 bases in between. The CDR3 is 13 amino acids. Germline V lookup: CDR1 MNHEY, CDR2 SMNVEV (reference sequence). CDR3 bases: TGTGCCAGCAGTTTACTGGGGGGGGCAGAAGCTTTCTTT. This encodes CASSLLGGAEAFF.

The CDR3 sequence is CASSPQGIDNSPLHF. CDR3 bases: TGTGCCAGCAGCCCACAGGGGATCGATAATTCACCCCTCCACTTT. The V gene is TRBV9, the J gene TRBJ1-6; TRBD1 matches at 7 bases. The germline CDR1 and CDR2 sequences are SGDLS and YYNGEE. The V and J ends lost 4 bases and 5 bases, in that order; junction bases with no gene match: 6. The CDR3 totals 15 residues.

V gene TRBV7-9 combines with J gene TRBJ1-1, with D uncertain. Per the germline V gene, CDR1 is SEHNR and CDR2 is FQNEAQ (reference sequence). The V and J ends lost 5 bases and 0 bases respectively, with 7 bases between them. The CDR3 is 13 amino acids. The CDR3 here is CASSDSVNTEAFF. CDR3 bases: TGTGCCAGCAGCGATTCAGTGAACACTGAAGCTTTCTTT. Full variable domain (outside the CDR3, taken from reference TRBV7-9 and TRBJ1-1): DTGVSQNPRHKITKRGQNVTFRCDPISEHNRLYWYRQTLGQGPEFLTYFQNEAQLEKSRLLSDRFSAERPKGSFSTLEIQRTEQGDSAMYLCASSDSVNTEAFFGQGTRLTVV.

The genes are TRBV15 and TRBJ2-5; D perhaps matches TRBD1 (5 bases). In germline, CDR1 is LNHNV, CDR2 YYDKDF (reference sequence). This CDR3 is built from 13 residues. Trimming shortened V by 4 bases and J by 4 bases, and 10 bases separated the two germline ends. CDR3 sequence (DNA): TGTGCCACCAGCACCAGGGTCGGAGAGACCCAGTACTTC. Translating it yields CATSTRVGETQYF. The variable domain in full, completed from reference TRBV15 and TRBJ2-5, reads DAMVIQNPRYQVTQFGKPVTLSCSQTLNHNVMYWYQQKSSQAPKLLFHYYDKDFNNEADTPDNFQSRRPNTSFCFLDIRSPGLGDTAMYLCATSTRVGETQYFGPGTRLLVL.

This chain joins TRBV4-1 and TRBJ1-2, with TRBD1 identical over 7 bases. This CDR3 is 15 amino acids long. J gave up 4 bases and V 1 base, and 6 bases lay outside the gene matches. The germline gives CDR1 MGHRA, CDR2 YSYEKL. CDR3 residues: CASSQARQGSYGYTF. Written as DNA, the CDR3 is TGCGCCAGCAGCCAAGCCCGACAGGGATCCTATGGCTACACCTTC.

The chain couples TRBV24-1 to TRBJ2-1, with 10 bases matching TRBD2. The V and J ends lost 6 bases and 6 bases, in that order; junction bases with no gene match: 7. Germline CDR1 is KGHDR and CDR2 is SFDVKD. The CDR3 has 15 residues. The CDR3, as DNA: TGTGCCACCAGTCGGGGCAGCGGGAGGGCCAATGAGCAGTTCTTC. This gives the protein CATSRGSGRANEQFF.

This chain links TRBV2 with TRBJ1-5; D ambiguous. Germline loops: CDR1 SNHLY, CDR2 FYNNEI. Trimming took 6 bases from V and 1 from J, leaving 13 bases between them. This CDR3 has 15 amino acids. CDR3 DNA sequence: TGTGCCAGCAGGGAAACTGCGGTGAGCAATCAGCCCCAGCATTTT. Amino acids: CASRETAVSNQPQHF. The full variable domain, in which reference TRBV2 and TRBJ1-5 provide the parts outside the CDR3, is EPEVTQTPSHQVTQMGQEVILRCVPISNHLYFYWYRQILGQKVEFLVSFYNNEISEKSEIFDDQFSVERPDGSNFTLKIRSTKLEDSAMYFCASRETAVSNQPQHFGDGTRLSIL.

The gene calls are TRBV25-1 and TRBJ1-4, with 7 bases matching TRBD1. The V gene's germline CDR1 is MGHDK and CDR2 SYGVNS. This CDR3 has 14 amino acids. Trimming removed 3 bases from V and 7 bases from J; junction bases left unmatched: 5. CDR3 in DNA: TGTGCCAGCAGTGAGGGACAGCCTGGTGAAAAACTGTTTTTT. It is translated as CASSEGQPGEKLFF.

The rearrangement links TRBV19 to TRBJ1-1; 8 bases are a match to TRBD1. Germline V gives CDR1 LNHDA, CDR2 SQIVND (reference sequence). V lost 7 bases to trimming and J lost 5 bases; unmatched junction nucleotides: 9. The length of the CDR3 is 14 residues. CDR3 amino acids: CASTGAGGATEAFF. CDR3 DNA: TGTGCCAGTACCGGGGCAGGGGGCGCGACTGAAGCTTTCTTT.

The chain employs TRBV15 and TRBJ1-2, with D uncertain. Trimming cost V 0 bases and J 5 bases, with 4 bases left between them. The CDR3 is made up of 12 amino acids. CDR1 is LNHNV and CDR2 is YYDKDF in the germline V gene (reference sequence). CDR3 region: CATSRDRYGYTF. The CDR3 DNA follows: TGTGCCACCAGCAGAGATCGGTATGGCTACACCTTC.

V gene TRBV19 combines with J gene TRBJ1-1; 7 nucleotides agree with TRBD1. The CDR3 has 16 amino acids. V was pared by 5 bases and J by 2 bases, with 11 bases of the junction left unmatched. CDR1 is LNHDA and CDR2 is SQIVND in the germline V gene (reference sequence). The CDR3 nucleotides are TGTGCCAGTAGTGCACGAACAGGGGAAGGAAACACTGAAGCTTTCTTT. This encodes CASSARTGEGNTEAFF. Full variable domain (missing parts from reference TRBV19 and TRBJ1-1): DGGITQSPKYLFRKEGQNVTLSCEQNLNHDAMYWYRQDPGQGLRLIYYSQIVNDFQKGDIAEGYSVSREKKESFPLTVTSAQKNPTAFYLCASSARTGEGNTEAFFGQGTRLTVV.

The J gene is TRBJ1-1, the V gene TRBV4-1; D remains ambiguous. The V end lost 0 bases, the J end lost 11 bases, and 7 bases lay between the germline ends. There are 11 residues in the CDR3. Germline values: CDR1 MGHRA, CDR2 YSYEKL. CDR3 bases: TGCGCCAGCAGCCAAGAAACAGTTGCTTTCTTT. Encoded protein: CASSQETVAFF.

J is TRBJ2-1 and V is TRBV13, with 12 bases fitting TRBD2. V lost 5 bases, J lost 2 bases, and 1 base stayed unmatched. CDR3 size: 15 residues. In germline, CDR1 is PRHDT, CDR2 FYEKMQ (reference sequence). The CDR3 reads CASSPSGGAYNEQFF. The CDR3 region has the DNA TGTGCCAGCAGCCCTAGCGGGGGGGCCTACAATGAGCAGTTCTTC.

The chain's CDR3 is CASSQTWDRSYNEQFF. CDR3 DNA: TGTGCCAGCAGCCAAACCTGGGACAGGTCCTACAATGAGCAGTTCTTC. This chain connects TRBV3-1 (or the pseudogene TRBV3-2) to TRBJ2-1, with 8 bases identical to TRBD1. Germline V gene sequence: CDR1 LGHDT, CDR2 YNNKEL (reference sequence). Trimming removed 2 bases from V and 1 base from J; junction bases left unmatched: 4. This CDR3 comprises 16 residues.

This clone showed up just once. This chain links TRBV10-3 with TRBJ1-2, with D maybe TRBD1 (5 bases). CDR1 and CDR2 (germline): ENHRY, SYGVKD. Deletions cut 5 bases from V and 8 bases from J, with 12 bases between. The CDR3 spans 12 residues. The CDR3 here is CAISTGFQGYTF. The CDR3 nucleotides read TGTGCCATCAGTACAGGATTCCAGGGCTACACCTTC.

The gene calls are TRBV9 and TRBJ2-1, with D possibly being TRBD1 (6 bases). Trimming removed 1 base from V and 2 bases from J, with 10 bases in between. Germline assignment: CDR1 SGDLS and CDR2 YYNGEE. The CDR3 contains 15 residues. The CDR3 reads CASSVRDIPYNEQFF. CDR3 bases: TGTGCCAGCAGCGTAAGGGACATTCCCTACAATGAGCAGTTCTTC. The complete variable domain, with remaining parts taken from reference TRBV9 and TRBJ2-1, reads DSGVTQTPKHLITATGQRVTLRCSPRSGDLSVYWYQQSLDQGLQFLIQYYNGEERAKGNILERFSAQQFPDLHSELNLSSLELGDSALYFCASSVRDIPYNEQFFGPGTRLTVL.

V is TRBV9 and J is TRBJ2-7; D call uncertain. The germline V and J ends were trimmed by 0 bases and 3 bases, with 10 bases remaining between them. Germline loops: CDR1 SGDLS, CDR2 YYNGEE. This CDR3 region has 14 residues. Here the CDR3 DNA reads TGTGCCAGCAGCGTAGGGGTCAGGCTCTACGAGCAGTACTTC. Translated, it gives CASSVGVRLYEQYF.

V usage is TRBV10-2 and J usage is TRBJ2-7, with a weak D call TRBD1 (5 bases). Per the germline V gene, CDR1 is WSHSY and CDR2 is SAAADI. The CDR3 is 16 amino acids. Deletions cut 0 bases from V and 0 bases from J, with 12 bases between. The CDR3 bases are TGCGCCAGCAGTGAGTCGGGGCAGTTTGGCTCCTACGAGCAGTACTTC. Amino acid sequence: CASSESGQFGSYEQYF.